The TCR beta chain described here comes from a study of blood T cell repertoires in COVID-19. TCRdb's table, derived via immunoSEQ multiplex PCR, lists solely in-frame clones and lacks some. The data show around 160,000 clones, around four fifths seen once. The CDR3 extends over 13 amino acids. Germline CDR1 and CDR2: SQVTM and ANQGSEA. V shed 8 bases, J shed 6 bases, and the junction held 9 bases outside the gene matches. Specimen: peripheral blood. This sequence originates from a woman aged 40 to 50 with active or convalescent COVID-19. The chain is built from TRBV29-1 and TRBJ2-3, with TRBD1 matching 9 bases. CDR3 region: CSTPGQGHDTQYF. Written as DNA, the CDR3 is TGCAGCACTCCGGGACAGGGTCACGATACGCAGTATTTT.